The sequence of this T cell receptor (beta chain) was determined in a study of low-dose radiotherapy and immunotherapy resistance in tumors. Study information: In Cohort 2, 1 Gy per fraction was delivered every two weeks, for a total of 13 Gy over 26 weeks. For four cycles from cycle 1 day 1, patients took 300 mg oral aspirin daily.

Only a few counts were recorded for this clonotype. TRAV and TRBV primers primed cDNA for both TCRalpha and TCRbeta. TCRs underwent roughly 19 PCR cycles of amplification with a constant-region primer and V-primer adapter. mRNA, once isolated, was amplified by in vitro transcription. Using its own MiXCR run on the reads, TCRdb lists one record per CDR3 protein. The sample lists approximately 13,000 distinct CDR3 sequences, about three fifths occurring once. CDR1 is KGHSH, CDR2 LQKENI, per germline. The CDR3 covers 15 residues. V was pared by 3 bases and J by 5 bases, with 3 bases of the junction left unmatched. Donors were administered nivolumab, ipilimumab, aspirin and low-dose cyclophosphamide, together with low-dose radiotherapy.

The chain combines TRBV18 with TRBJ2-1; 11 bases map to TRBD1. The origin of this receptor is a human donor with advanced metastatic prostate, ovarian, gallbladder or colorectal cancer (not recorded which). This table probably holds off-target reads from a library built for another chain. The CDR3 region has the DNA TGTGCCAGCTCACCGGACAGGGGGCGGCACAATGAGCAGTTCTTC. Translation: CASSPDRGRHNEQFF.